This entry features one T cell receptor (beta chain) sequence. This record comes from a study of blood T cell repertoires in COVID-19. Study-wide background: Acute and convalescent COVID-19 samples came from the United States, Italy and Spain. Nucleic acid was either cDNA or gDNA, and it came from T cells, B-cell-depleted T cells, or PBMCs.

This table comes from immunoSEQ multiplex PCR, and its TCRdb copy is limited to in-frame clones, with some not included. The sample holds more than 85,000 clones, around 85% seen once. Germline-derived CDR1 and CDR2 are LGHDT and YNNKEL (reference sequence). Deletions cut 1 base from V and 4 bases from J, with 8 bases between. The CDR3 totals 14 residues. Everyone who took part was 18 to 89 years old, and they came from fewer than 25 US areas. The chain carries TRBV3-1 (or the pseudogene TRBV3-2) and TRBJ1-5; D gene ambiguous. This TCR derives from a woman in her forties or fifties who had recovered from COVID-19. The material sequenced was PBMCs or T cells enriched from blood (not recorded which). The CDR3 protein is CASSQGRRNQPQHF. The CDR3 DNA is TGTGCCAGCAGCCAAGGTCGCAGAAATCAGCCCCAGCATTTT.